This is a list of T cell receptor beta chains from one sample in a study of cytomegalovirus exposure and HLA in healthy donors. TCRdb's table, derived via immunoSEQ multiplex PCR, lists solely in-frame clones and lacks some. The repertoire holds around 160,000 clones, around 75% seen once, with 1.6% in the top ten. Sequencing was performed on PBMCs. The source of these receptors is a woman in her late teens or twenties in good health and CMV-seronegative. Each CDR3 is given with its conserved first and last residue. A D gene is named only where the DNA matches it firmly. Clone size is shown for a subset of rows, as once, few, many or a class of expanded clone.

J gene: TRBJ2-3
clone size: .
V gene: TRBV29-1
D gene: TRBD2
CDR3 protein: CSVAPSGGTLRDTQYF
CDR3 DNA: TGCAGCGTTGCTCCTAGCGGGGGGACTCTTAGAGATACGCAGTATTTT

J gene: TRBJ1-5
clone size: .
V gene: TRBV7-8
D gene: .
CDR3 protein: CASSPTVYHSNQPQHF
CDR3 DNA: TGTGCCAGCAGCCCGACTGTGTATCATAGCAATCAGCCCCAGCATTTT

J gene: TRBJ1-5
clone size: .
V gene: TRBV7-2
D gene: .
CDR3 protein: CASSLTGLNQPQHF
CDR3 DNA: TGTGCCAGCAGCTTGACAGGACTCAATCAGCCCCAGCATTTT

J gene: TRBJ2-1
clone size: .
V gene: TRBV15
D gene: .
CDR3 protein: CATSSPSSIWSSYNEQFF
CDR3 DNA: TGTGCCACCAGCAGTCCGTCTTCCATCTGGAGCTCCTACAATGAGCAGTTCTTC

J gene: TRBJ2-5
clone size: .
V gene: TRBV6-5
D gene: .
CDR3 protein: CASSYRPARETQYF
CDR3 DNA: TGTGCCAGCAGTTACAGGCCCGCTAGGGAGACCCAGTACTTC

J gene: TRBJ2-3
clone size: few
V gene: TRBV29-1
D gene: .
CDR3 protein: CSVVPGTDTQYF
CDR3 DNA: TGCAGCGTTGTTCCAGGCACAGATACGCAGTATTTT

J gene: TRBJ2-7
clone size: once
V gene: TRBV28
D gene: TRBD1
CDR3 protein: CASRLGQPTYEQYF
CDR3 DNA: TGTGCCAGCAGATTGGGACAGCCGACCTACGAGCAGTACTTC

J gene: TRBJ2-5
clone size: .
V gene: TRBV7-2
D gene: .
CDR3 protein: CASSLGAQETQYF
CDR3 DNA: TGTGCCAGCAGCTTAGGGGCTCAAGAGACCCAGTACTTC

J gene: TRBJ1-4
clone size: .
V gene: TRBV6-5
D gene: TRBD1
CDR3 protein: CASQLNRGPNEKLFF
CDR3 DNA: TGTGCCAGCCAGCTCAACAGGGGGCCTAATGAAAAACTGTTTTTT

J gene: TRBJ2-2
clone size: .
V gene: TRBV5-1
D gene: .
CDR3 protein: CASSAGNTGELFF
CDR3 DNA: TGCGCCAGCAGCGCGGGGAACACCGGGGAGCTGTTTTTT

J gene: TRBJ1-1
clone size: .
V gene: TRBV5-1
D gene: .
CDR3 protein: CASTMRGGTTEAFF
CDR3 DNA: TGCGCCAGCACCATGCGGGGGGGGACCACTGAAGCTTTCTTT

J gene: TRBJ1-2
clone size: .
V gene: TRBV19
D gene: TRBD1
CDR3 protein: CASSISQGAANYGYTF
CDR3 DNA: TGTGCCAGTAGTATTTCGCAGGGGGCGGCTAACTATGGCTACACCTTC

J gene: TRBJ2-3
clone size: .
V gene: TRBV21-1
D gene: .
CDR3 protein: CASSATGFRGTQYF
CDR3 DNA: TGTGCCAGCAGCGCGACAGGTTTTCGCGGTACGCAGTATTTT

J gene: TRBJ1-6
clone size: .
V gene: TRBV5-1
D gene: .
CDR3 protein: CASSPAGAHNSPLHF
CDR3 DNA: TGCGCCAGCAGCCCGGCGGGGGCCCATAATTCACCCCTCCACTTT

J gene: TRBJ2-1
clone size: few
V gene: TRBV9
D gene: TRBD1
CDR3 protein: CASSPDRDRAYNEQFF
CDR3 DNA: TGTGCCAGCAGCCCCGACCGGGACAGGGCCTACAATGAGCAGTTCTTC

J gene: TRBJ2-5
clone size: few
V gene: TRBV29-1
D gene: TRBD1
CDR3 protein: CSVLDRDGTQYF
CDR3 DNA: TGCAGCGTTTTAGACAGGGACGGGACCCAGTACTTC

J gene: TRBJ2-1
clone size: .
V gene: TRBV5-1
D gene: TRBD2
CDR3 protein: CASSRTLAGGSSSYNEQFF
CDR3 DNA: TGCGCCAGCAGCAGGACACTAGCGGGAGGAAGTTCATCCTACAATGAGCAGTTCTTC

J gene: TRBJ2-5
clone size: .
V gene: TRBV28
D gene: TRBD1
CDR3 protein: CASSYSTGASDF
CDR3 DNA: TGTGCCAGCAGCTATTCCACAGGGGCCTCAGACTTC

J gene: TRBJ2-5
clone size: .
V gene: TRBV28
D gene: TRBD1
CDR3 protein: CASSFLGQGVRETQYF
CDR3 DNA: TGTGCCAGCAGTTTTTTGGGACAGGGGGTAAGGGAGACCCAGTACTTC

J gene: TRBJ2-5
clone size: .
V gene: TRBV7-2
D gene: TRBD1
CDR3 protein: CASSLEGTGQETQYF
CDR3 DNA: TGTGCCAGCAGCTTAGAAGGGACAGGGCAAGAGACCCAGTACTTC

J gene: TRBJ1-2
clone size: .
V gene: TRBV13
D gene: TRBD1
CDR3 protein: CASSSADRADYGYTF
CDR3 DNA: TGTGCCAGCAGCTCCGCGGACAGGGCTGACTATGGCTACACCTTC

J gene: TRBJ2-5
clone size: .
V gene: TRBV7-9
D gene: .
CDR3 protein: CASSLWRPSGIQETQYF
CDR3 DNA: TGTGCCAGCAGCTTATGGAGGCCCTCAGGTATTCAAGAGACCCAGTACTTC

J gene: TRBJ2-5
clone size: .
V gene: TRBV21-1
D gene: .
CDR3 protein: CASSKAKGAETQYF
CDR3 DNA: TGTGCCAGCAGCAAAGCGAAGGGGGCAGAGACCCAGTACTTC

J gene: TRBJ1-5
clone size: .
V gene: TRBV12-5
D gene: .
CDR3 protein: CASGLVVGQYSNQPQHF
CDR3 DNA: TGTGCTAGTGGTTTGGTAGTGGGACAATATTCTAATCAGCCCCAGCATTTT

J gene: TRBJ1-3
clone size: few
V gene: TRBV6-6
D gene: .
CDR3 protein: CASNPGQLSGNTIYF
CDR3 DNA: TGTGCCAGCAATCCCGGACAGCTCTCTGGAAACACCATATATTTT

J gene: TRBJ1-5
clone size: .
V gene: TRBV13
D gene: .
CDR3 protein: CASSLGAFGVSNQPQHF
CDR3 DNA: TGTGCCAGCAGCTTAGGAGCATTCGGGGTTAGCAATCAGCCCCAGCATTTT

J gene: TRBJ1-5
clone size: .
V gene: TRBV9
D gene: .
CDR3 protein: CASSREGNQPQHF
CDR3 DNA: TGTGCCAGCAGCAGGGAGGGCAATCAGCCCCAGCATTTT

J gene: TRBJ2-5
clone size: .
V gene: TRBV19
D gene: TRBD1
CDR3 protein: CASRSPDRGLRETQYF
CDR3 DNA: TGTGCCAGTAGGTCCCCTGACAGGGGTTTGCGGGAGACCCAGTACTTC

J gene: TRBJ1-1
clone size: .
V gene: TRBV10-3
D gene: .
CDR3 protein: CAISESPGMNTEAFF
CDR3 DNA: TGTGCCATCAGTGAGTCCCCAGGGATGAACACTGAAGCTTTCTTT

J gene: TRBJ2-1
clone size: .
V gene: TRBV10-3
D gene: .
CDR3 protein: CAISETLGGEIYNEQFF
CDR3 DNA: TGTGCCATCAGTGAGACCCTTGGAGGGGAGATCTACAATGAGCAGTTCTTC

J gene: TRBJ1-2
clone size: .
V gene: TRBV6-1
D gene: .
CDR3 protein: CASSETGRGFYGYTF
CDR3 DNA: TGTGCCAGCAGTGAAACGGGCAGGGGTTTCTATGGCTACACCTTC

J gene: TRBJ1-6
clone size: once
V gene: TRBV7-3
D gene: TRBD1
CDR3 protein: CASSPGTDSPLHF
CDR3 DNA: TGTGCCAGCAGCCCTGGGACAGATTCACCCCTCCACTTT

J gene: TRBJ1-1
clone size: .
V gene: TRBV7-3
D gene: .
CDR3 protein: CASRLGANTEAFF
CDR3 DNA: TGTGCCAGCAGACTGGGGGCGAACACTGAAGCTTTCTTT

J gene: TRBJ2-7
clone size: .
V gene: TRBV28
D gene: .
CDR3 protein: CASSLQFSAAAGYEQYF
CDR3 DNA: TGTGCCAGCAGTTTACAGTTCTCCGCGGCCGCCGGCTACGAGCAGTACTTC

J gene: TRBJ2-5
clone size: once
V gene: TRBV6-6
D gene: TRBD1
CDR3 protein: CASSSLDRGGETQYF
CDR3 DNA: TGTGCCAGCAGTTCGTTAGACAGGGGCGGGGAGACCCAGTACTTC

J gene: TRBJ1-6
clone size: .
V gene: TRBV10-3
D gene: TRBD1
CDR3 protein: CAISELDRGNSPLHF
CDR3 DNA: TGTGCCATCAGTGAGCTGGACAGGGGTAATTCACCCCTCCACTTT

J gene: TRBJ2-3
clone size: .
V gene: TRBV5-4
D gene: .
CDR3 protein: CASSPKGGEGTDTQYF
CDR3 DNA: TGTGCCAGTAGCCCCAAGGGCGGGGAGGGCACAGATACGCAGTATTTT

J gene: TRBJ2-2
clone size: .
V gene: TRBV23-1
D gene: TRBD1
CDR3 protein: CASSQPDRGTGTGELFF
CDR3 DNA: TGCGCCAGCAGTCAGCCCGACAGGGGAACGGGCACCGGGGAGCTGTTTTTT

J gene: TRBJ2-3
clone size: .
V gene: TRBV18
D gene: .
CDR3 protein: CASSSTWQGNTDTQYF
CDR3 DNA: TGTGCCAGCTCATCCACGTGGCAGGGTAACACAGATACGCAGTATTTT

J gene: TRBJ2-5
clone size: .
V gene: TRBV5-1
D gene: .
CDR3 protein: CASSFGGEETQYF
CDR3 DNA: TGCGCCAGCAGCTTCGGAGGGGAAGAGACCCAGTACTTC

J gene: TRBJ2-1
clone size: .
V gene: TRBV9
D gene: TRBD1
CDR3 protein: CASSPGRGTYNEQFF
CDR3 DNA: TGTGCCAGCAGCCCCGGCAGGGGGACCTACAATGAGCAGTTCTTC

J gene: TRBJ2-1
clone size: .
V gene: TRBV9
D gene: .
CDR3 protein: CASSVVGGYNEQFF
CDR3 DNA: TGTGCCAGCAGCGTCGTAGGAGGGTACAATGAGCAGTTCTTC

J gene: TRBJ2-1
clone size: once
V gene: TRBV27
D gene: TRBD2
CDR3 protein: CASATANFRTSGEQFF
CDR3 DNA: TGTGCCAGCGCTACGGCCAACTTCAGGACTAGCGGAGAGCAGTTCTTC

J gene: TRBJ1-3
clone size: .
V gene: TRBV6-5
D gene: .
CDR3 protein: CASSLTGSGNTIYF
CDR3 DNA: TGTGCCAGCAGTCTGACAGGTTCAGGAAACACCATATATTTT

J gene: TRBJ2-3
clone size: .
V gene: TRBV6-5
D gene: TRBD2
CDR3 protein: CASSQQAGASDTQYF
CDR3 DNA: TGTGCCAGCAGTCAACAAGCGGGAGCCTCAGATACGCAGTATTTT

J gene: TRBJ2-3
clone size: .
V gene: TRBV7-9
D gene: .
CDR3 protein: CASSPQLTGPRTTQYF
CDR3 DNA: TGTGCCAGCAGCCCCCAACTGACAGGACCGCGGACTACGCAGTATTTT

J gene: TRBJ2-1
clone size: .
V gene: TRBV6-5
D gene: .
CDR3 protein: CASSRDVISYNEQFF
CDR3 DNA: TGTGCCAGCAGTCGAGATGTCATCTCCTACAATGAGCAGTTCTTC

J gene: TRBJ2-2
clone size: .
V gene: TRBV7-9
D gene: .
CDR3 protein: CASSPGAGELFF
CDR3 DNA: TGTGCCAGCAGCCCGGGGGCCGGGGAGCTGTTTTTT

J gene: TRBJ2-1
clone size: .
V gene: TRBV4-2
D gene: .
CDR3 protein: CASSQEPRMAGEQFF
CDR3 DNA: TGTGCCAGCAGCCAAGAACCTAGGATGGCGGGAGAGCAGTTCTTC

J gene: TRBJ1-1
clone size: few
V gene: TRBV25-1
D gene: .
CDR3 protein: CASNGKNTEAFF
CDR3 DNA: TGTGCCAGCAACGGGAAAAACACTGAAGCTTTCTTT

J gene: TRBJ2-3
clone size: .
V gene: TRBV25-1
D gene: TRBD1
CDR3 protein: CASSEFRGTGGLYTQYF
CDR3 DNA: TGTGCCAGCAGTGAATTCAGGGGGACAGGGGGCCTTTATACGCAGTATTTT

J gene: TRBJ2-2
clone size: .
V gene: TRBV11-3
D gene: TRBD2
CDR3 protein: CASSLGSSGPTGELFF
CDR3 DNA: TGTGCCAGCAGCTTAGGGAGTAGCGGGCCCACCGGGGAGCTGTTTTTT

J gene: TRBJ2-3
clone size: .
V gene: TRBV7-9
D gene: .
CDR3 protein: CASSPKRRFTDTQYF
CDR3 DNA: TGTGCCAGCAGTCCTAAACGGAGGTTCACAGATACGCAGTATTTT

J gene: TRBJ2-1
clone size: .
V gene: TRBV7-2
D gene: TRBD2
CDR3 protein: CASSLLAGGINEQFF
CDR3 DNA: TGTGCCAGCAGCTTACTAGCGGGGGGGATCAATGAGCAGTTCTTC

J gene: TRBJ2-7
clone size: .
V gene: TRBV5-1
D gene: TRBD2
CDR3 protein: CASSLVTSGSYEQYF
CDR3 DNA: TGCGCCAGCAGCTTGGTGACTAGCGGATCCTACGAGCAGTACTTC

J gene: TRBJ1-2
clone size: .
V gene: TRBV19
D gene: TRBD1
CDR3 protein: CATLTGNYGYTF
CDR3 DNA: TGTGCCACCCTGACAGGGAACTATGGCTACACCTTC

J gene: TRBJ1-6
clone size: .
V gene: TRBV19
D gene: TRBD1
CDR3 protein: CASSQAGGGNSPLHF
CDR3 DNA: TGTGCCAGTAGTCAGGCAGGGGGTGGGAATTCACCCCTCCACTTT